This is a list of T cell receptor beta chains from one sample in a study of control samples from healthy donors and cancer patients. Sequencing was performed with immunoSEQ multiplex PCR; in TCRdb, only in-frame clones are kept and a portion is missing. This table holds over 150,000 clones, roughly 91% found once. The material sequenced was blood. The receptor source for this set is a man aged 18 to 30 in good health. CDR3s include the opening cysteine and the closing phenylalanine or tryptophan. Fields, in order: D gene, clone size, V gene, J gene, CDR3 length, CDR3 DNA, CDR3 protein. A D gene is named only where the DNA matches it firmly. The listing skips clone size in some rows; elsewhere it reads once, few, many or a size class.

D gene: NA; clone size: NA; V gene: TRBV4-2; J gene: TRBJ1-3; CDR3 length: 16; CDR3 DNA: TGTGCCAGCAGCCAAGGAATGACAGACTCTGGAAACACCATATATTTT; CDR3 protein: CASSQGMTDSGNTIYF
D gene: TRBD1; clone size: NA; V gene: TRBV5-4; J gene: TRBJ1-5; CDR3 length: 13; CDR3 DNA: TGTGCCAGCAGCATTGACAGGGATCAGCCCCAGCATTTT; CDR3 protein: CASSIDRDQPQHF
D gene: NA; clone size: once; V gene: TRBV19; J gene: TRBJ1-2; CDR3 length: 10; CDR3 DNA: TGTGCCAGTAGACAGTATGGCTACACCTTC; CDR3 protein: CASRQYGYTF
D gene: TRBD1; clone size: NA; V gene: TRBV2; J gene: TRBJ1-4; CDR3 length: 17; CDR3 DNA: TGTGCCAGCAGCGGAACCACCACGACAGGGATGATTGAAAAACTGTTTTTT; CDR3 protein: CASSGTTTTGMIEKLFF
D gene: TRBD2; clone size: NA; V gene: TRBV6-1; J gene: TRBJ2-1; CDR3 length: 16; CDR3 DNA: TGTGCCAGCAGTGAAGATCTGTTCGGGGGGAACAATGAGCAGTTCTTC; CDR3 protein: CASSEDLFGGNNEQFF
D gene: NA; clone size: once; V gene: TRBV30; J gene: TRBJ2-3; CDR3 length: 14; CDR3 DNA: TGTGCCTGGACAGACGGCAGGGGCGCAGATACGCAGTATTTT; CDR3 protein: CAWTDGRGADTQYF
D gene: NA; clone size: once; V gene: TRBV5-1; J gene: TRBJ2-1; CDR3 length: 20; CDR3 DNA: TGCGCCAGCAGCTCTATGCCTTTGACAGGATTGTCTATCGGCTACAATGAGCAGTTCTTC; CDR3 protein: CASSSMPLTGLSIGYNEQFF
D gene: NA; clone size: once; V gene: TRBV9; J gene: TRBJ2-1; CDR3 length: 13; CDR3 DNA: TGTGCCAGCAGCCCGACTTCTTACAATGAGCAGTTCTTC; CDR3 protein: CASSPTSYNEQFF
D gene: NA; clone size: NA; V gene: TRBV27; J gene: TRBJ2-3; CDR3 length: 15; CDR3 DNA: TGTGCCAGCAGTTTAATGGAACACGCCCTTGATACGCAGTATTTT; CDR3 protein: CASSLMEHALDTQYF
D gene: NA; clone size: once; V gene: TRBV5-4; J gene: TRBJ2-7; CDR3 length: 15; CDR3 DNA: TGTGCCAGCAGTCCCCCCCTCGGAAGTGCCTACGAGCAGTACTTC; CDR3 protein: CASSPPLGSAYEQYF
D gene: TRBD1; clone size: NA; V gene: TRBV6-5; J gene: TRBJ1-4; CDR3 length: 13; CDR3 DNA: TGTGCCAGCCGGGACAGGGGGTTTGAAAAACTGTTTTTT; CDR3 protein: CASRDRGFEKLFF
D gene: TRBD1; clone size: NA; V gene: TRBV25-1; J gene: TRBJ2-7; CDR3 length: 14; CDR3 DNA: TGTGCCAGCAGTAAAGGACAGGGCGACTACGAGCAGTACTTC; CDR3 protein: CASSKGQGDYEQYF
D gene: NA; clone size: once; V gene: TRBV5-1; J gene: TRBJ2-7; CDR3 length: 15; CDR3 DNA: TGCGCCACCATTAACCCCCCGCAACGACTCTACGAGCAGTACTTC; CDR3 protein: CATINPPQRLYEQYF
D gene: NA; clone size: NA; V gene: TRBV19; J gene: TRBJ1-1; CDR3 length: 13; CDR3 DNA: TGTGCCAGTAGTATAAAGGGGTCAACTGAAGCTTTCTTT; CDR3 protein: CASSIKGSTEAFF
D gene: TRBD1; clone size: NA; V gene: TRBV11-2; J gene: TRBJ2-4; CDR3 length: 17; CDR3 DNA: TGTGCCAGCAGCTCACCCGGACAGGGGCTAGCCAAAAACATTCAGTACTTC; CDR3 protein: CASSSPGQGLAKNIQYF
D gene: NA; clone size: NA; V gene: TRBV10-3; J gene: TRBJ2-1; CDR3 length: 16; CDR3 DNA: TGTGCCATCAGTGAGCGAAGGGGGGGCGCCTACAATGAGCAGTTCTTC; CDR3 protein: CAISERRGGAYNEQFF
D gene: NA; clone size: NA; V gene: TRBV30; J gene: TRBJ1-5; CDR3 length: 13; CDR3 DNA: TGTGCCTGGAGTGGAGACCGATATCAGCCCCAGCATTTT; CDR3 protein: CAWSGDRYQPQHF
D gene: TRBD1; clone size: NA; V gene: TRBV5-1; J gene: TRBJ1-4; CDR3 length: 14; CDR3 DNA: TGCGCCAGCAGCCAGGGGGACGCTAATGAAAAACTGTTTTTT; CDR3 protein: CASSQGDANEKLFF
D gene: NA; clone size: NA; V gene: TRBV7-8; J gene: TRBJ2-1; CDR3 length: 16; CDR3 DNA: TGTGCCAGCAGCCCATCCCAACTGAGCTCCTACAATGAGCAGTTCTTC; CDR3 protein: CASSPSQLSSYNEQFF
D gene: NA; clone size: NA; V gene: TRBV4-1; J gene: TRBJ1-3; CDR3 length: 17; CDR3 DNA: TGCGCCAGCAGCCAAGTATCAATGTTGTCCTCTGGAAACACCATATATTTT; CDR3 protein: CASSQVSMLSSGNTIYF
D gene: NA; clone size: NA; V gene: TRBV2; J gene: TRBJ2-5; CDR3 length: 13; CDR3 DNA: TGTGCCAGCAGTACCGACAGCCGGGAGACCCAGTACTTC; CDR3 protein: CASSTDSRETQYF
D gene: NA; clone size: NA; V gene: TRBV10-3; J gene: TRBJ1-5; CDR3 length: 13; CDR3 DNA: TGTGCCATCAGTCAGGACGGTAATCAGCCCCAGCATTTT; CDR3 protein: CAISQDGNQPQHF
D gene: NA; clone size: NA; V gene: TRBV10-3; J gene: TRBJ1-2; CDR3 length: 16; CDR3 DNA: TGTGCCATCAGTGAGTCGTCGCAGACCACTAACTATGGCTACACCTTC; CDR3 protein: CAISESSQTTNYGYTF
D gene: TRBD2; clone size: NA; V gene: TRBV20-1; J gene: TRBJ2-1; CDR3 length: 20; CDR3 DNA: TGCAGTGCTAGTTCAAGACGACTAGCGGGGGGGCTAGGGTCCTACAATGAGCAGTTCTTC; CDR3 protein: CSASSRRLAGGLGSYNEQFF
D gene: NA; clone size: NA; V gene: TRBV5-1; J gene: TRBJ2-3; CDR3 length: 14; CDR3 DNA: TGCGCCAGCAGCTCGGGATCTAGCACAGATACGCAGTATTTT; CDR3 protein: CASSSGSSTDTQYF
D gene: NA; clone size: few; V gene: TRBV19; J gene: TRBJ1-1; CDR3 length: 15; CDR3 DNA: TGTGCCACCCAAAAGCGCGGGGAAAAGGGGACTGAAGCTTTCTTT; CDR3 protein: CATQKRGEKGTEAFF
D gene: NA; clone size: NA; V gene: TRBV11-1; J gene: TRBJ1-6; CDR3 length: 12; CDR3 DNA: TGTGCCAGCAGCTTCCCGGATTCACCCCTCCACTTT; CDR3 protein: CASSFPDSPLHF
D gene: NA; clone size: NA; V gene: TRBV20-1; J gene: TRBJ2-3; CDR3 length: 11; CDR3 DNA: TGCAGTGCTAGTCGATCAGATACGCAGTATTTT; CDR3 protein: CSASRSDTQYF
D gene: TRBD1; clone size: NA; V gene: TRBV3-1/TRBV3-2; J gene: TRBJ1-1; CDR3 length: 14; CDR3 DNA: TGTGCCAGCAGCCCGGACAGGGATAACACTGAAGCTTTCTTT; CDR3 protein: CASSPDRDNTEAFF
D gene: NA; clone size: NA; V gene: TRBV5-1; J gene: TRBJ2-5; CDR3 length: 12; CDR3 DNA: TGCGCCAGCAGCTTGTCCCAAGAGACCCAGTACTTC; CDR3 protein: CASSLSQETQYF
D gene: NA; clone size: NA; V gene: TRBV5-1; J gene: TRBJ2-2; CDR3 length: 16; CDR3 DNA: TGCGCCAGCAGAGAAGACAGGACTTCGAACACCGGGGAGCTGTTTTTT; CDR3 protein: CASREDRTSNTGELFF
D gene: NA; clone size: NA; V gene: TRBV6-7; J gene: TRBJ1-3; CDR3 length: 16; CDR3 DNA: TGTGCCAGCACCCAAACCCTCCGGACCTCTGGAAACACCATATATTTT; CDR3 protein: CASTQTLRTSGNTIYF
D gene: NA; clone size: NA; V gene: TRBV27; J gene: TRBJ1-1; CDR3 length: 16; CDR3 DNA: TGTGCCAGCACCCCGAGGCCCCCCCCATCGAACACTGAAGCTTTCTTT; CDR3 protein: CASTPRPPPSNTEAFF
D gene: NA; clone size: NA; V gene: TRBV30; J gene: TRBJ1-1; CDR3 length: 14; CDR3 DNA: TGTGCCTGGAGTGTACACAGGGCTGCTTACGAAGCTTTCTTT; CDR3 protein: CAWSVHRAAYEAFF
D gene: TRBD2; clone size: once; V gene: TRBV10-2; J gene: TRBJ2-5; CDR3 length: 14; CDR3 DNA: TGCGCCAGCAGCCTTAGCGGGGATAAGGAGACCCAGTACTTC; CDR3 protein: CASSLSGDKETQYF
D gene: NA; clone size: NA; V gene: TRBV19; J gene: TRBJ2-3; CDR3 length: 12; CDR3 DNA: TGTGCCAGTAGGACAGGATCAGATACGCAGTATTTT; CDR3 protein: CASRTGSDTQYF
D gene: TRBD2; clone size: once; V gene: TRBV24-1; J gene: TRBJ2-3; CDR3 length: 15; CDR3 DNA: TGTGCCACCTATTCTAGCGGGGGGGCCAGAGATACGCAGTATTTT; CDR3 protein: CATYSSGGARDTQYF
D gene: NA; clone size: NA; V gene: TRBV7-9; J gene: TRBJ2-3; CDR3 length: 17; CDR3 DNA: TGTGCCAGCAGCTTTCCAGCAGGCTCTACTGGCACAGATACGCAGTATTTT; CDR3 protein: CASSFPAGSTGTDTQYF
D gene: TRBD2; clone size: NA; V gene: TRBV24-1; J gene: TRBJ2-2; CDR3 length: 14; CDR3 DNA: TGTGCCACCAGTCCGCTAGCGGGGGCCGGGGAGCTGTTTTTT; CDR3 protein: CATSPLAGAGELFF
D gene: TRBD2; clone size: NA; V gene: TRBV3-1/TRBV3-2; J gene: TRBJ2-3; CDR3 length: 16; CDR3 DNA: TGTGCCAGCAGCCCCAGTAGCGGGGGGGCCTTAGATACGCAGTATTTT; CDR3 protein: CASSPSSGGALDTQYF
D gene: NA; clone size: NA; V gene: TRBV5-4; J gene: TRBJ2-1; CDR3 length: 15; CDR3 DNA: TGTGCCAGCAGCCCTGCGGCCACCTCCTACAATGAGCAGTTCTTC; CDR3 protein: CASSPAATSYNEQFF
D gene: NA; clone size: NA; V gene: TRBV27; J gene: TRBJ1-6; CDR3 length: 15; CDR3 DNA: TGTGCCAGCAGCTCTACAAAAGGATACAATTCACCCCTCCACTTT; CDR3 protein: CASSSTKGYNSPLHF
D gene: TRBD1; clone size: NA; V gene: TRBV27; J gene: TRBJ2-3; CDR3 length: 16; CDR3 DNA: TGTGCCAGCAGGGGTGGGACAGGGGGAAGCACAGATACGCAGTATTTT; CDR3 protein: CASRGGTGGSTDTQYF
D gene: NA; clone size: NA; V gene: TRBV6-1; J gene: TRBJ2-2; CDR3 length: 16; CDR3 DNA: TGTGCCAGCAGTGCCGATGTGGGGCTGAACACCGGGGAGCTGTTTTTT; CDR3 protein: CASSADVGLNTGELFF
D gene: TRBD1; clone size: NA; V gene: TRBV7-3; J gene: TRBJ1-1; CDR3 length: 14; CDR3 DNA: TGTGCCAGCAGCTTAGCAGGGGGCGGAACTGAAGCTTTCTTT; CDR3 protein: CASSLAGGGTEAFF
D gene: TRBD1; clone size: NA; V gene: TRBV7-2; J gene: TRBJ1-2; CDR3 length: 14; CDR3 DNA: TGTGCCAGCAGCTTAGATCCAGGGGGCTATGGCTACACCTTC; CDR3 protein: CASSLDPGGYGYTF
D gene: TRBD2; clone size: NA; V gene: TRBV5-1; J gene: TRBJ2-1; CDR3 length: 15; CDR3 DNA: TGCGCCAGCTACAGGGATAGCGGGGGGTACAATGAGCAGTTCTTC; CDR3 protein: CASYRDSGGYNEQFF
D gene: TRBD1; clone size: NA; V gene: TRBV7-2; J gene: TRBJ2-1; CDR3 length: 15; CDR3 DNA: TGTGCCAGCAGCTTAGGGGACAGGCGGGGCGATGAGCAGTTCTTC; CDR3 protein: CASSLGDRRGDEQFF
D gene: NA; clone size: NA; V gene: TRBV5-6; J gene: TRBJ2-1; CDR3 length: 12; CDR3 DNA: TGTGCCAGCAGCCCAACAGGCAATGAGCAGTTCTTC; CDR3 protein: CASSPTGNEQFF
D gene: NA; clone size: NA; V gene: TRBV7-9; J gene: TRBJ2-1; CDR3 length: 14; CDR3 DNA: TGTGCCAGCAGCTGGCCGGGACACTACAATGAGCAGTTCTTC; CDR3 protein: CASSWPGHYNEQFF
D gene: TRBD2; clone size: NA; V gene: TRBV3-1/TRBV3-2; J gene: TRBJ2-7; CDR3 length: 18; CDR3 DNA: TGTGCCAGCAGCCAAGAGGGGACTAGTGGTATGAGGGCTTACGAGCAGTACTTC; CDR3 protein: CASSQEGTSGMRAYEQYF
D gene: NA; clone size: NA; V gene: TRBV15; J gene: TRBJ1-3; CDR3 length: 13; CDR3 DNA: TGTGCCACCAGTCGGGGTACTGGAAACACCATATATTTT; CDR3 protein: CATSRGTGNTIYF
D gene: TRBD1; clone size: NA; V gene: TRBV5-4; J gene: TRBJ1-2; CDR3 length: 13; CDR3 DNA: TGTGCCAGCACCGTGGACAGGAGCTATGGCTACACCTTC; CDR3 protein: CASTVDRSYGYTF
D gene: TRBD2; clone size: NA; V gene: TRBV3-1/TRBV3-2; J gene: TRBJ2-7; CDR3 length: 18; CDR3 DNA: TGTGCCAGCAGCCTAACCCTCAGACTAGCGGGGAAGGCTTACGAGCAGTACTTC; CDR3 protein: CASSLTLRLAGKAYEQYF
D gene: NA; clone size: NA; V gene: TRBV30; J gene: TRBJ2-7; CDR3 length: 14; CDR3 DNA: TGTGCCTGGAGTGAGGGTAGGGGGGCCTACGAGCAGTACTTC; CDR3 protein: CAWSEGRGAYEQYF
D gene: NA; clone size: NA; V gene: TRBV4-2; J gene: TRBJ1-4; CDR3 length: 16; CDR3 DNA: TGTGCCAGCAGCCAGGTGGGGGGGCGTGTTAATGAAAAACTGTTTTTT; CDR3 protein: CASSQVGGRVNEKLFF
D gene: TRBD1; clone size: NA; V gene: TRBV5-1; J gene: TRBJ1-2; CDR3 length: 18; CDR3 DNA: TGCGCCAGCAGCTCCGACAGGGGGCCATTCCGGTCTAACTATGGCTACACCTTC; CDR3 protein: CASSSDRGPFRSNYGYTF
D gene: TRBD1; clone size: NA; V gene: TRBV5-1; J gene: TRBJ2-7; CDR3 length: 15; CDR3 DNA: TGCGCCAGCAGCTCTGGACAGGGGAGCTCCTACGAGCAGTACTTC; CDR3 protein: CASSSGQGSSYEQYF
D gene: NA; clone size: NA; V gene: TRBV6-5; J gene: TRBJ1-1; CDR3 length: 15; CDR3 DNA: TGTGCCAGCAGCGAGAGTCCCATCGGATACACTGAAGCTTTCTTT; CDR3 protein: CASSESPIGYTEAFF